Listed here are 7 T cell receptor beta chains from one sample, sequenced in a study of T cells after somatic rescue of genetic block. The data were produced by immunoSEQ multiplex PCR, yet TCRdb's version contains in-frame clones alone and is incomplete. The data show some 13,000 clones, more than 65% seen once. Sequenced: peripheral blood mononuclear cells (PBMCs). The origin of the receptors is a boy younger than 18.

The chain links TRBV18 to TRBJ1-2; D ambiguous. Germline CDR1 KGHSH, CDR2 LQKENI. The CDR3 covers 12 residues. Between the trimmed V and J ends, which lost 3 bases and 4 bases, there was a span of 6 bases. As DNA, the CDR3 is TGTGCCAGCTCACCCCCGGGCTATGGCTACACCTTC. This encodes CASSPPGYGYTF.

This clone was seen more than once but under ten times. The chain carries TRBV5-1 and TRBJ1-2; 8 positions agree with TRBD1. The length of the CDR3 is 13 residues. The junction had 2 bases not matched to a gene; V was cut back by 4 bases and J by 3 bases. The germline V gene has CDR1 SGHRS and CDR2 YFSETQ. The CDR3 DNA reads TGCGCCAGCAGCCCGACAGGGGACTATGGCTACACCTTC. Residues: CASSPTGDYGYTF.

This clone was picked up one time. The rearrangement uses TRBV28 and TRBJ2-7, with D possibly matching TRBD2 (5 bases). The ends were cut back, 3 bases at V and 4 bases at J, with 10 bases in the middle. CDR3 length equals 13 residues. CDR1 and CDR2 from the germline V gene are MDHEN and SYDVKM. The CDR3 nucleotides are TGTGCCAGCAGTTTGAGCGGAGGATACGAGCAGTACTTC. It is translated as CASSLSGGYEQYF.

This clone has just one count. This chain links TRBV19 with TRBJ2-5; 9 nucleotides match TRBD1. Germline V gene lookup returns CDR1 LNHDA and CDR2 SQIVND (reference sequence). The CDR3 spans 15 residues. V trimming: 3 bases; J trimming: 4 bases; junction bases outside the gene matches: 6. The DNA of the CDR3 is TGTGCCAGTAGTATCAAAACAGGGGGCGGAGAGACCCAGTACTTC. The encoded protein is CASSIKTGGGETQYF.

The V gene is TRBV30, the J gene TRBJ2-3; the D call may be TRBD1 or TRBD2 (5 bases each). The CDR3 contains 16 residues. V gave up 2 bases and J gave up 1 base, with 16 bases separating them. The germline gives CDR1 GTSNPN, CDR2 SVGIG (reference sequence). In DNA form, the CDR3 reads TGTGCCTGGAGTCTAGGCGAACGGGGCCGCACAGATACGCAGTATTTT. Translating it yields CAWSLGERGRTDTQYF.

The chain couples TRBV7-3 to TRBJ2-3; 10 nucleotides agree with TRBD2. Germline CDR1 is SGHTA and CDR2 is FQGTGA. The CDR3 is 18 amino acids. J lost 3 bases, V lost 5 bases, and 14 bases had no gene match. CDR3 in DNA: TGTGCCAGCAGCCTTAAACCCATCACTAGCGGGACGACAGATACGCAGTATTTT. It codes for CASSLKPITSGTTDTQYF.

The chain has TRBV19 and TRBJ1-3, with TRBD1 matching over 8 bases. CDR3 length: 15 residues. J was trimmed by 3 bases and V by 5 bases; bases with no gene match: 6. Germline V CDR1 and CDR2: LNHDA, SQIVND (reference sequence). The CDR3 protein is CASSSGGAGGNTIYF. The CDR3 region has the DNA TGTGCCAGTAGTTCAGGGGGCGCAGGTGGAAACACCATATATTTT.